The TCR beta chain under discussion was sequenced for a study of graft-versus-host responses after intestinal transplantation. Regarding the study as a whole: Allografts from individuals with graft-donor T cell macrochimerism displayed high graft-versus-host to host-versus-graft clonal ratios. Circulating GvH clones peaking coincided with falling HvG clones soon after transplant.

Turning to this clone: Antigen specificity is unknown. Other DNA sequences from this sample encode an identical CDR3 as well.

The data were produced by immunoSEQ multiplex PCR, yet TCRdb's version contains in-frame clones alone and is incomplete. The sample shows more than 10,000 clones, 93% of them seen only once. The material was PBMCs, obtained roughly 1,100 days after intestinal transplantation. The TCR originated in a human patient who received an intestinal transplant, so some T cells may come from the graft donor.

CDR3 coding DNA: TGTGCCAGCAGCGACACATACAATGAGCAGTTCTTC. It is translated as CASSDTYNEQFF. This chain links TRBV5-4 with TRBJ2-1; D unclear. CDR1 SGHNT and CDR2 YYREEE come from the germline V gene (reference sequence). Trimming took 4 bases from V and 4 from J, leaving 6 bases between them. This CDR3 region has 12 residues.